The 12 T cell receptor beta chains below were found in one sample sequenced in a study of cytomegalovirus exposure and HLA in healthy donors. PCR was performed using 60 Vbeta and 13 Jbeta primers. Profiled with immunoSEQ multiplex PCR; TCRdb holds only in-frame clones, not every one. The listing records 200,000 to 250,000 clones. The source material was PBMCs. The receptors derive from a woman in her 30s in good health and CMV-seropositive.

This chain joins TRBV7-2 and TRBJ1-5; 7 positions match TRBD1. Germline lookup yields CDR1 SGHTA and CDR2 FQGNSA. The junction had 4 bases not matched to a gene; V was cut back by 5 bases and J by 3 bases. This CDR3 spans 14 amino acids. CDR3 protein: CASSPDRINQPQHF. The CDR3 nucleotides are TGTGCCAGCAGCCCGGACAGGATCAATCAGCCCCAGCATTTT.

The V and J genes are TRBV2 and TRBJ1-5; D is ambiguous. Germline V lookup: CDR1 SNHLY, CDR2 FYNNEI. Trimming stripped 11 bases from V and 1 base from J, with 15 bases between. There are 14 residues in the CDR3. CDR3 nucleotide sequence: TGTGCCTCTTGGGCCCCGGGGAGCAATCAGCCCCAGCATTTT. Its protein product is CASWAPGSNQPQHF.

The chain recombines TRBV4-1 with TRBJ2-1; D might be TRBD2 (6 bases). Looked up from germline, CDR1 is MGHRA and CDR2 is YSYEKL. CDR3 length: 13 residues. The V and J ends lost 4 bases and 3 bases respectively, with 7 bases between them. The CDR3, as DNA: TGCGCCAGCAGCCCGGGACTCTACAATGAGCAGTTCTTC. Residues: CASSPGLYNEQFF.

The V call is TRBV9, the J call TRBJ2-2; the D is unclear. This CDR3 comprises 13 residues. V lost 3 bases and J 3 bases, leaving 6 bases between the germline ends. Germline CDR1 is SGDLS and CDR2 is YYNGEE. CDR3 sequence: CASSAFYTGELFF. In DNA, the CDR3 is TGTGCCAGCAGCGCCTTTTACACCGGGGAGCTGTTTTTT.

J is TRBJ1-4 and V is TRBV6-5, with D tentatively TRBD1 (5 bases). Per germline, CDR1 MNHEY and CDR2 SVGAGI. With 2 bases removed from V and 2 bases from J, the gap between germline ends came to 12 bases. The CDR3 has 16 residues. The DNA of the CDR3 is TGTGCCAGCAGTTACGGGGCCGGTCTTACTAATGAAAAACTGTTTTTT. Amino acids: CASSYGAGLTNEKLFF.

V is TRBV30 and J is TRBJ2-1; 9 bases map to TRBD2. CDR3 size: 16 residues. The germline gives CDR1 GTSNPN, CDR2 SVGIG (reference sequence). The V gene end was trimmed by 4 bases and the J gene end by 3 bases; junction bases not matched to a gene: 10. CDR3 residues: CAWTVSGGLLYNEQFF. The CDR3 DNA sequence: TGTGCCTGGACCGTTAGCGGGGGCCTACTCTACAATGAGCAGTTCTTC.

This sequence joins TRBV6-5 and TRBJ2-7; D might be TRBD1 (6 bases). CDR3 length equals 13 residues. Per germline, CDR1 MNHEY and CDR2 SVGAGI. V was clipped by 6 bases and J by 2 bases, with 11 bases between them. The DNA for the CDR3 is TGTGCCAGCAGCGACAGGCAGACCTACGAGCAGTACTTC. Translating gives CASSDRQTYEQYF.

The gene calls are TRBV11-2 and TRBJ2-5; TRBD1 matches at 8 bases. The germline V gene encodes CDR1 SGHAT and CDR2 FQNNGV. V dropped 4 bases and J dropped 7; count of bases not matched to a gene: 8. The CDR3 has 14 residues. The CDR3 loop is CASSYQGARGTQYF. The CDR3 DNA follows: TGTGCCAGCAGCTACCAGGGGGCCCGGGGGACCCAGTACTTC.

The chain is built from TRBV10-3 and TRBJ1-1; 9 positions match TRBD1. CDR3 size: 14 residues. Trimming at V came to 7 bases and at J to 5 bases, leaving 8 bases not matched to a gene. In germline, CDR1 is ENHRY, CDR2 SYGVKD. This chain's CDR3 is CAITLTGGGTEAFF. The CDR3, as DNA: TGTGCCATCACTTTGACAGGGGGTGGAACTGAAGCTTTCTTT.

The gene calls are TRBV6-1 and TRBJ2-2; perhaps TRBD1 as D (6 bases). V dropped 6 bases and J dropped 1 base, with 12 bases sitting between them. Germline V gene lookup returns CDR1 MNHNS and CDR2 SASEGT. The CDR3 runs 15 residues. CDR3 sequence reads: CASRAATGNTGELFF. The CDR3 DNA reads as TGTGCCAGCAGGGCAGCGACAGGGAACACCGGGGAGCTGTTTTTT.

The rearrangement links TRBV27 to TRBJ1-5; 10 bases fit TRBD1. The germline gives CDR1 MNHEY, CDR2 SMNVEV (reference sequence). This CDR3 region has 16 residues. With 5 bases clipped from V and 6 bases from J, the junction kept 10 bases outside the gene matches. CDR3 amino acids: CASSTSTGGVGQPQHF. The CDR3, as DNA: TGTGCCAGCAGTACCTCGACAGGGGGCGTGGGTCAGCCCCAGCATTTT.

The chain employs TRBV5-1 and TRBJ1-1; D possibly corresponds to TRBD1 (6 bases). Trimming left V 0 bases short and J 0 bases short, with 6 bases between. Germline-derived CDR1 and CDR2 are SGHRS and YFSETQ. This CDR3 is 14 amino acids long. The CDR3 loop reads CASSLDRVNTEAFF. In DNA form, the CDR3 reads TGCGCCAGCAGCTTGGACAGGGTGAACACTGAAGCTTTCTTT.